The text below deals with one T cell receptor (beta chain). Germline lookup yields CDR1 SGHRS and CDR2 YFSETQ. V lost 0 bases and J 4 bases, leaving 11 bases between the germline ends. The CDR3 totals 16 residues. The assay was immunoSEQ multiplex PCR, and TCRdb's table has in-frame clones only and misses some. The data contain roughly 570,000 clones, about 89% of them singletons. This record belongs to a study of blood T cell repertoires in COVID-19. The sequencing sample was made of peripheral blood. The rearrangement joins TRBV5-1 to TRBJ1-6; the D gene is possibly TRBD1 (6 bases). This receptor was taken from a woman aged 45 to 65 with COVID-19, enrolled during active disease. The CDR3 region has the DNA TGCGCCAGCAGCTTGGGGGGGCGCCGGTATAATTCACCCCTCCACTTT. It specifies CASSLGGRRYNSPLHF.